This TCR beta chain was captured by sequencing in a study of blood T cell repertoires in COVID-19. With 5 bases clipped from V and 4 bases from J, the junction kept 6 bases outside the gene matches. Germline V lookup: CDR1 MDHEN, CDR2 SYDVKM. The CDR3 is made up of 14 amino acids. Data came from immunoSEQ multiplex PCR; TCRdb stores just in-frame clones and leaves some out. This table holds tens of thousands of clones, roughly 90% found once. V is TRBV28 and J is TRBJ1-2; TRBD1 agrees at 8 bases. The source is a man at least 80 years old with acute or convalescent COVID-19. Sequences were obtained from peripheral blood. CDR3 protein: CASSLGQGFYGYTF. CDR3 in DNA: TGTGCCAGCAGTCTCGGACAGGGTTTCTATGGCTACACCTTC.